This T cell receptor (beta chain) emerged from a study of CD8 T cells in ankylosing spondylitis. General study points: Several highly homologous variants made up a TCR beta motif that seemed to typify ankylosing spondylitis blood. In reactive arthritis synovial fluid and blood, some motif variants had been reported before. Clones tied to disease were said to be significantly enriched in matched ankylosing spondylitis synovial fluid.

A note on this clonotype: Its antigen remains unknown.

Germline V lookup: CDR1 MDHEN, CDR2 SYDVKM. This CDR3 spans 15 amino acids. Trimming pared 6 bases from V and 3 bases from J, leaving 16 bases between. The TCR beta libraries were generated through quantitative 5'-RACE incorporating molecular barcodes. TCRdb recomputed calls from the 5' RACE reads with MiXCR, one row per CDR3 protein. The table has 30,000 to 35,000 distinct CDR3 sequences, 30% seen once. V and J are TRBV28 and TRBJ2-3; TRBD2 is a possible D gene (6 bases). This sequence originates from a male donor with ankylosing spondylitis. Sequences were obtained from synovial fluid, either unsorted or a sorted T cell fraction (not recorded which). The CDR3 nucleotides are TGTGCCAGCAGCGGGGGTGAGGGAGAGACAGATACGCAGTATTTT. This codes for CASSGGEGETDTQYF.